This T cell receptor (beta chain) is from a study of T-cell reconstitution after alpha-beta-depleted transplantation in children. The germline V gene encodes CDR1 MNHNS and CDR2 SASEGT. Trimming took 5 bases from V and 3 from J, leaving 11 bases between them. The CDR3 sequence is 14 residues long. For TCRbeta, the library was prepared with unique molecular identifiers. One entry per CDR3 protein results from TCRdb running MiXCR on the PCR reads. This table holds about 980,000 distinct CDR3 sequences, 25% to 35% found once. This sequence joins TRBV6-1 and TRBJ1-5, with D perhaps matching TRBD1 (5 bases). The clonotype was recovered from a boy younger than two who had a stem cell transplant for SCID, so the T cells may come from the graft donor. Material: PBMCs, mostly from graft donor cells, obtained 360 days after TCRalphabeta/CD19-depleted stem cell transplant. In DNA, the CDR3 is TGTGCCAGCAGTCGGGACCGATACAATCAGCCCCAGCATTTT. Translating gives CASSRDRYNQPQHF.